The 8 T cell receptor beta chains listed next were all sequenced from one sample in a study of shared clonotypes between healthy human individuals. Some clones are missing from TCRdb's copy, which holds only in-frame ones; the method was immunoSEQ multiplex PCR. The sample holds fewer than 550,000 clones; nearly 80% are singletons and the top ten take around an eighth. The sequencing sample was made of PBMCs. The receptors here all came from a woman aged 40 to 50 in good health. Some clones in this sample may be carry-over from other donors' samples.

The sample holds one count of this clone. This chain connects TRBV7-3 to TRBJ2-1; TRBD2 aligns across 8 bases. The V and J ends lost 2 bases and 9 bases, in that order; junction bases with no gene match: 9. The CDR3 totals 15 residues. Germline values: CDR1 SGHTA, CDR2 FQGTGA. CDR3 region: CASSLGAAGVSEQFF. The DNA for the CDR3 is TGTGCCAGCAGCTTAGGAGCAGCGGGAGTAAGTGAGCAGTTCTTC.

This CDR3 reads CASSESLAGVETQYF. The CDR3 coding sequence is TGTGCCAGCAGTGAGTCGTTAGCGGGAGTAGAGACCCAGTACTTC. The chain links TRBV2 to TRBJ2-5; TRBD2 matches 9 bases. The V gene end was trimmed by 3 bases and the J gene end by 4 bases; junction bases not matched to a gene: 6. CDR3 size: 15 residues. Looked up from germline, CDR1 is SNHLY and CDR2 is FYNNEI.

Only one count was recorded for this clone. The V gene is TRBV5-1, the J gene TRBJ2-5, with D maybe TRBD2 (6 bases). Germline assignment: CDR1 SGHRS and CDR2 YFSETQ. The CDR3 is 13 amino acids. Trimming took 6 bases from V and 5 from J, leaving 14 bases between them. The CDR3 is CASTRGVGETQYF. The CDR3 region has the DNA TGCGCCAGCACCCGCGGGGTGGGGGAGACCCAGTACTTC.

This clone was counted once. The chain employs TRBV19 and TRBJ1-3; D is perhaps TRBD1 (6 bases). CDR3 length equals 15 residues. Germline-derived CDR1 and CDR2 are LNHDA and SQIVND (reference sequence). Trimming shortened V by 4 bases and J by 4 bases, and 14 bases separated the two germline ends. CDR3 in amino acids: CASSNSAGEGNTIYF. The CDR3, as DNA: TGTGCCAGTAGTAACTCGGCAGGGGAAGGAAACACCATATATTTT.

In this sample, this clone turned up many times. J is TRBJ2-7 and V is TRBV19; 9 nucleotides agree with TRBD1. The V gene end was trimmed by 6 bases and the J gene end by 0 bases; junction bases not matched to a gene: 12. CDR3 length: 17 residues. Germline CDR1 reads LNHDA; CDR2 reads SQIVND (reference sequence). The CDR3 DNA is TGTGCCAGTAGCCTCCTGCCGGGACAGGGAAGCTCCTACGAGCAGTACTTC. It is translated as CASSLLPGQGSSYEQYF.

CDR3 bases: TGTGCCAGCAGCAACCCCAAGGACTCTAACACCGGGGAGCTGTTTTTT. Encoded protein: CASSNPKDSNTGELFF. The chain has TRBV9 and TRBJ2-2, with TRBD2 as a possible D gene (5 bases). The V end was cut by 4 bases, the J end by 2 bases, with 15 bases between. Germline lookup yields CDR1 SGDLS and CDR2 YYNGEE. CDR3 length: 16 amino acids.

This clone was seen only once. Given a much more abundant clone one base away, this may be a read error. The V call is TRBV7-6, the J call TRBJ2-3; no clear D. CDR1 SGHVS and CDR2 FNYEAQ come from the germline V gene. The V gene lost 2 bases and the J gene lost 3 bases, with 3 bases spanning the gap. This CDR3 contains 12 residues. The chain's CDR3 is CASSLSTDTQYF. The CDR3 DNA is TGTGCCAGCAGCTTATCGACAGATACGCAGTATTTT.

The V and J genes are TRBV4-2 and TRBJ1-3; possibly TRBD1 for D (5 bases). There are 15 residues in the CDR3. V lost 5 bases, J lost 0 bases, and 11 bases lay in between. Germline CDR1 LGHNA, CDR2 YNFKEQ. The CDR3 DNA reads as TGTGCCAGCAGCATGGGACGGAACTCTGGAAACACCATATATTTT. Encoded protein: CASSMGRNSGNTIYF.